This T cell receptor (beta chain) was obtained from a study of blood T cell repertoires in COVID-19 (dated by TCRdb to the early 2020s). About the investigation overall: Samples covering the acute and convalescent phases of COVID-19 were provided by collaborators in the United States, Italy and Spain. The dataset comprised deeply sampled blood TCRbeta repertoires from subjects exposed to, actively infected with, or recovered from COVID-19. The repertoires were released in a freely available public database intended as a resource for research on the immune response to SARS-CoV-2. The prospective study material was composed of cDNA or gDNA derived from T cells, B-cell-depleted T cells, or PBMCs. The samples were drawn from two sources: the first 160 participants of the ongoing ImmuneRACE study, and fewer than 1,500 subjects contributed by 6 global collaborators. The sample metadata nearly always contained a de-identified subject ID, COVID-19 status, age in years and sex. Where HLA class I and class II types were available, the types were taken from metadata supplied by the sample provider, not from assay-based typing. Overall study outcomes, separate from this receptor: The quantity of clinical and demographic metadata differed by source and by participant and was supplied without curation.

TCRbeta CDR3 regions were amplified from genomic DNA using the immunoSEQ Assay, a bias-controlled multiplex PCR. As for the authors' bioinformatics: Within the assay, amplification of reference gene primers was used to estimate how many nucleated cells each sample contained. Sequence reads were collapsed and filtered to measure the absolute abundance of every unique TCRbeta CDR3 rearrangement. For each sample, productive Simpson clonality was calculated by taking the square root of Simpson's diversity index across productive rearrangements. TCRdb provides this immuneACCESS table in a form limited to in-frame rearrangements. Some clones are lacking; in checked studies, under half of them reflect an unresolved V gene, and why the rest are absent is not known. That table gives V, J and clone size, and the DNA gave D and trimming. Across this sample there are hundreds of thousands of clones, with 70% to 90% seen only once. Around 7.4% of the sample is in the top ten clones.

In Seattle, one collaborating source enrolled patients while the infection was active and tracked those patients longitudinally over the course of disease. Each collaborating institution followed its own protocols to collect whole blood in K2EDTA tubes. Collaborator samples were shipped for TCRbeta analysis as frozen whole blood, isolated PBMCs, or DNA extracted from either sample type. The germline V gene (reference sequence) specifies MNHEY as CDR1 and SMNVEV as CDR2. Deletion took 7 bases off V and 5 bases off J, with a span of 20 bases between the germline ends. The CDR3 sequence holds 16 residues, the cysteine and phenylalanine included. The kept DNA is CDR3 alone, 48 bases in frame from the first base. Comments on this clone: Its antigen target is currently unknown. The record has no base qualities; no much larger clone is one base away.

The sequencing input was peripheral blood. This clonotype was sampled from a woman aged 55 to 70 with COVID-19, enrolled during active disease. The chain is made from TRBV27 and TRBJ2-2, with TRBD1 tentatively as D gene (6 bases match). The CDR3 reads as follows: CASTPREAGVTGELFF. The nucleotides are TGTGCCAGCACCCCACGAGAGGCAGGGGTGACCGGGGAGCTGTTTTTT.